This passage covers 6 T cell receptor beta chains from one sample sequenced in a study of T cells in localized non-small cell lung cancer. Some clones are missing from TCRdb's copy, which holds only in-frame ones; the method was immunoSEQ multiplex PCR. Of some 64,000 clones in the sample, about four fifths were seen once. Source: PBMCs, taken before any cancer treatment. These receptors came from a man aged 40-75 years with stage II lung adenocarcinoma.

Written as DNA, the CDR3 is TGTGCCAGCAGCAGACAGGGGGCCCTAGGGGAAAAACTGTTTTTT. Protein product: CASSRQGALGEKLFF. V is TRBV7-2 and J is TRBJ1-4, with TRBD1 matching over 10 bases. This CDR3 is 15 amino acids long. Trimming took 5 bases from V and 8 from J; bases not matched to a gene: 8. Looked up from germline, CDR1 is SGHTA and CDR2 is FQGNSA.

The DNA of the CDR3 is TGCGCCAGCAACGTGGGACAGGCACAAGAGACCCAGTACTTC. Its translation: CASNVGQAQETQYF. J is TRBJ2-5 and V is TRBV5-1; 8 bases align to TRBD1. The V segment lost 6 bases and the J segment 2 bases; nucleotides outside the gene matches: 6. Per germline, CDR1 SGHRS and CDR2 YFSETQ. The CDR3 totals 14 residues.

The CDR3 DNA sequence: TGTGCCAGCTCACGTAGCGGGAGGGCCAAAGATGAGCAGTTCTTC. Translated, it gives CASSRSGRAKDEQFF. The chain joins TRBV18 to TRBJ2-1; TRBD2 matches at 11 bases. The CDR3 loop spans 15 amino acids. J gave up 8 bases and V 4 bases, and 7 bases lay outside the gene matches. Germline V gene data show CDR1 as KGHSH and CDR2 as LQKENI.

V usage is TRBV19 and J usage is TRBJ1-2, with 8 bases aligning to TRBD1. J was trimmed by 3 bases and V by 3 bases; bases with no gene match: 12. The CDR3 has 17 amino acids. Germline V gives CDR1 LNHDA, CDR2 SQIVND (reference sequence). CDR3 in amino acids: CASSISARTGNYYGYTF. The CDR3 nucleotides read TGTGCCAGTAGTATTTCAGCGCGGACAGGGAATTACTATGGCTACACCTTC.

The chain employs TRBV30 and TRBJ2-5; D is ambiguous. Germline-derived CDR1 and CDR2 are GTSNPN and SVGIG (reference sequence). Trimming left V 2 bases short and J 1 base short, with 8 bases between. The CDR3 is made up of 13 amino acids. In DNA, the CDR3 is TGTGCCTGGAGTAAGGGTAGCCAAGAGACCCAGTACTTC. This gives the protein CAWSKGSQETQYF.

V gene TRBV25-1 combines with J gene TRBJ1-5; unclear D gene. The germline V and J ends were trimmed by 6 bases and 9 bases, with 18 bases remaining between them. The CDR3 spans 14 residues. In germline, CDR1 is MGHDK, CDR2 SYGVNS. The CDR3, as DNA: TGTGCCAGCAGCGAAATTGGCAATTCGATGCCCCAGCATTTT. Amino acid sequence: CASSEIGNSMPQHF.